This T cell receptor (beta chain) was recovered during a study of neoadjuvant nivolumab and ipilimumab in lung cancer. Comment on this clone: Antigen unknown.

Whole-study results and caveats: Resected-tumor TCR richness correlated positively with pretherapy blood richness. A small number of samples were TCR sequenced. Resected tumors had greater TCR richness and clonality than uninvolved lung.

The V end was cut by 6 bases, the J end by 2 bases, with 9 bases between. Looked up from germline, CDR1 is SEHNR and CDR2 is FQNEAQ (reference sequence). The CDR3 totals 13 residues. TCRdb's copy holds only in-frame clones and misses some; the assay was immunoSEQ multiplex PCR. Of around 8,100 clones listed, about four fifths are singletons. V and J are TRBV7-9 and TRBJ2-3, with D tentatively TRBD1 (5 bases). Material: adjacent normal lung tissue, obtained after neoadjuvant nivolumab, alone or with ipilimumab, at or shortly before surgery. This receptor was taken from an adult with non-small cell lung cancer. The chain's CDR3 is CASSYRYTDTQYF. The CDR3 DNA reads as TGTGCCAGCAGTTACAGGTACACAGATACGCAGTATTTT.